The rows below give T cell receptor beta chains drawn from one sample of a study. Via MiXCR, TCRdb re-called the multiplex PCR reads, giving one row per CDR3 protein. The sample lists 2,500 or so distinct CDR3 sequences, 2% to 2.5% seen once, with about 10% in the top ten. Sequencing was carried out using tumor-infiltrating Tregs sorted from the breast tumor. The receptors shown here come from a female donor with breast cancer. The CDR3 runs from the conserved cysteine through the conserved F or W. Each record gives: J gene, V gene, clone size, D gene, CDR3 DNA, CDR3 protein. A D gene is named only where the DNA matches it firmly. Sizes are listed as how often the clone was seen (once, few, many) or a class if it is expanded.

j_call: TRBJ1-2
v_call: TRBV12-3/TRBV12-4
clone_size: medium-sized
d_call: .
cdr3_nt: TGTGCCAGCAGGACCCCGGACAGATATGGCTACACCTTC
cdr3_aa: CASRTPDRYGYTF

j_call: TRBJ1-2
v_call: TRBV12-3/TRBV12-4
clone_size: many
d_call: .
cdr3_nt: TGTGCCAGCAGTTTAAGCCATTTGGGTGGCTACACCTTC
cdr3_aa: CASSLSHLGGYTF

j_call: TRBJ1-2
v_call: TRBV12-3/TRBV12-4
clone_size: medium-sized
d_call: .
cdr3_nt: TGTGCCAGCAGCAAAACCACAGGGATTGACGGCTACACCTTC
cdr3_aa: CASSKTTGIDGYTF

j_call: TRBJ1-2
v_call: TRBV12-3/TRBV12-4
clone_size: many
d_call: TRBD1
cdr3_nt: TGTGCCAGCGGGTTGACAGGGTTCACGGGCTACACCTTC
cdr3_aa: CASGLTGFTGYTF

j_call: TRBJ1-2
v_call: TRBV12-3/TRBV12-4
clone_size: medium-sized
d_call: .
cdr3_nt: TGTGCCAGCAGTAGGAGGGACACTGCCAGGGGTGGCTACACCTTC
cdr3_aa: CASSRRDTARGGYTF

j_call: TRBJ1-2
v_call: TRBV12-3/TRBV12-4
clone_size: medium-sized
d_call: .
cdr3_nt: TGTGCCAGCAGTTTAAGGCAGTCCTATGGCTACACCTTC
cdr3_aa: CASSLRQSYGYTF

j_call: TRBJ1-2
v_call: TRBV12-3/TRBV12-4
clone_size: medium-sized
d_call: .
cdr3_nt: TGTGCCAGCAGCCTACAGGGACCCATTATCTATGGCTACACCTTC
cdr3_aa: CASSLQGPIIYGYTF

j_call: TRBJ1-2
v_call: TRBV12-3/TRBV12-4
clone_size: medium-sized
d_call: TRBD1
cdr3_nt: TGTGCCAGCAGTTCCGGACAGGGCAGACCTGGCTACACCTTC
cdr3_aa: CASSSGQGRPGYTF

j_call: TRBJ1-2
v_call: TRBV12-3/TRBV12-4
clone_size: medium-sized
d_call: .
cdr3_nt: TGTGCCAGCAGTTTCTCCGGGATAGTTGGCTACACCTTC
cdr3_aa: CASSFSGIVGYTF

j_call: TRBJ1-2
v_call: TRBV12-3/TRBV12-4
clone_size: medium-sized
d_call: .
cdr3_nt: TGTGCCAGCAGTTTCAGGGGCTCGGTCTATGGCTACACCTTC
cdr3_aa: CASSFRGSVYGYTF

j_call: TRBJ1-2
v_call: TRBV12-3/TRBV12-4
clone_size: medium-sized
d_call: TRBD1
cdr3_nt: TGTGCCAGCAGTTCGGGGACAGTCTACACCTTC
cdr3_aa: CASSSGTVYTF

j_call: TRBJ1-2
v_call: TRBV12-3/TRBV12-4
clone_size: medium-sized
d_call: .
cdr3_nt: TGTGCCAGCAGTCTCCACCAGGGGCAGGCCTATGGCTACACCTTC
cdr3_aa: CASSLHQGQAYGYTF